This T cell receptor beta chain was retrieved from a study of sequential checkpoint blockade in melanoma. Study background: Patients were randomized 1:1 to nivolumab-then-ipilimumab or ipilimumab-then-nivolumab first-line. Each arm's sequence ended with maintenance nivolumab.

The V and J ends lost 3 bases and 6 bases, in that order; junction bases with no gene match: 10. Germline values: CDR1 MNHEY, CDR2 SVGAGI. The length of the CDR3 is 15 residues. Treatment described: randomized to nivolumab then ipilimumab (arm A) or the reverse (arm B). Patients had received no earlier DNA-damaging chemotherapy. Live CD3+CD8+ CD19− CD56− cells were sorted from PBMCs. Some clones are missing from TCRdb's copy, which holds only in-frame ones; the method was immunoSEQ multiplex PCR. The top ten clones hold 67% of a sample with approximately 5,300 clones, about 78% of them seen once. A single count supports this clone.

The sample was CD8+ T cells sorted from blood (inferred from file names), taken from a patient given nivolumab and ipilimumab in sequence. This TCR was sampled from a human donor with melanoma. The V call is TRBV6-5, the J call TRBJ2-7; TRBD1 matches at 8 bases. The DNA of the CDR3 is TGTGCCAGCAGTTATAGCCCGGACAGGGCGGGCGAGCAGTACTTC. Encoded protein: CASSYSPDRAGEQYF.